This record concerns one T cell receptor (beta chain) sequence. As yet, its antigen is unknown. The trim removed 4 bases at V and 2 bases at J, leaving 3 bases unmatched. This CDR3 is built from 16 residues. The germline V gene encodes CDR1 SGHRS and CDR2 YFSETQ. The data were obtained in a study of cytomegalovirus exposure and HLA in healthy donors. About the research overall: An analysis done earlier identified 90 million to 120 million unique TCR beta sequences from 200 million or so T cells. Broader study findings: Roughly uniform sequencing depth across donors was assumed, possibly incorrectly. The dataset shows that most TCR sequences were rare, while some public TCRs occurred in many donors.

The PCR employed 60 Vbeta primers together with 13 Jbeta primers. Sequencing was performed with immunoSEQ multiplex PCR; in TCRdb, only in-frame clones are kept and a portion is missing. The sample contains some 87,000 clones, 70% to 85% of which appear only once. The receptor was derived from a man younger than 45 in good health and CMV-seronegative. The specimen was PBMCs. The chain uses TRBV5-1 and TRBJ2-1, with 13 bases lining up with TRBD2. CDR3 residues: CASSPLAGGPYNEQFF. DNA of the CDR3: TGCGCCAGCAGCCCACTAGCGGGGGGGCCCTACAATGAGCAGTTCTTC.